The entry below gives a single TCR beta chain sequence along with its context. The source of the sample is a study of OX40 agonist ivuxolimab in advanced cancers. About the research overall: The drug used for patients, ivuxolimab, was an agonistic anti-OX40 (CD134) antibody.

The CDR3 consists of 12 residues. With 3 bases removed from V and 7 bases from J, the gap between germline ends came to 9 bases. Looked up from germline, CDR1 is SGHVS and CDR2 is FNYEAQ. Repertoires were generated with immunoSEQ multiplex PCR, while TCRdb's copy carries only in-frame clones and drops some. The sample has roughly 72,000 clones, about 91% seen once. The gene calls are TRBV7-6 and TRBJ1-1, with D hard to call. The material sequenced was CD4+ or CD8+ T cells sorted from blood, taken in a trial of the OX40 agonist ivuxolimab. This receptor was identified in an adult with an advanced solid tumor such as melanoma, head and neck, liver or kidney cancer. CDR3 nucleotides: TGTGCCAGCAGCTTGGCGGTGGGTGAAGCTTTCTTT. This sequence encodes CASSLAVGEAFF.